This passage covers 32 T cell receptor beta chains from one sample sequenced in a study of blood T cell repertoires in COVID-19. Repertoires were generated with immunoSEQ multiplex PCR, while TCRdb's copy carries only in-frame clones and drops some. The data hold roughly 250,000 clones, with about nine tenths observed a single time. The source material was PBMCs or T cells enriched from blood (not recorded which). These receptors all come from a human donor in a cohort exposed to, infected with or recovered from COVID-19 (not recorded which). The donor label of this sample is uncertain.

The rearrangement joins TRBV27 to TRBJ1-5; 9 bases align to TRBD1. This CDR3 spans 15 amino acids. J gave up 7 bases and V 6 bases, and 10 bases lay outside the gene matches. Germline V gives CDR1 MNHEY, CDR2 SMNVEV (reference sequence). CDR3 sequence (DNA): TGTGCCAGCAGACCAGACAGGGGGTTGGGCCAGCCCCAGCATTTT. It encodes CASRPDRGLGQPQHF.

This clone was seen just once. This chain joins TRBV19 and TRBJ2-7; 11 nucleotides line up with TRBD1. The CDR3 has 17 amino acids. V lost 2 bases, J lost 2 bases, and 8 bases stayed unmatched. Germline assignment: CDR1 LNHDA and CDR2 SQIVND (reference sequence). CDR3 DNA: TGTGCCAGTAGTATACCCCCGGGGACAGGGGGGACCTACGAGCAGTACTTC. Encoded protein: CASSIPPGTGGTYEQYF.

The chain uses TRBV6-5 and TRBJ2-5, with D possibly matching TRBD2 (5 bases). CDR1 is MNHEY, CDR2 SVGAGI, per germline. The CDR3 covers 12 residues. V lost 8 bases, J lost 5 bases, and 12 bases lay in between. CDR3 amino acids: CASVSSGETQYF. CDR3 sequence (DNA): TGTGCCAGCGTGTCGTCGGGGGAGACCCAGTACTTC.

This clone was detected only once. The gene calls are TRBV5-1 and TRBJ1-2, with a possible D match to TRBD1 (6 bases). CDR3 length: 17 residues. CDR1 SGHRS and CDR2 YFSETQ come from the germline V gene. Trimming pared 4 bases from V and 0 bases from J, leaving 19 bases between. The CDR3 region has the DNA TGCGCCAGCAGCCCGACAGGAGGTCACCGAGCTAACTATGGCTACACCTTC. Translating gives CASSPTGGHRANYGYTF.

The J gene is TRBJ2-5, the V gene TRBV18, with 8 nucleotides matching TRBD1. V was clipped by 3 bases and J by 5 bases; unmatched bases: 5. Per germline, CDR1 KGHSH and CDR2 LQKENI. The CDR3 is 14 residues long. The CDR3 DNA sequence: TGTGCCAGCTCACCGACAGGGGTTAGGGAGACCCAGTACTTC. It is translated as CASSPTGVRETQYF.

Here the CDR3 reads CASSQGSGGTDTQYF. CDR3 nucleotides: TGCGCCAGCAGCCAGGGTAGCGGGGGCACAGATACGCAGTATTTT. This chain uses TRBV5-1 with TRBJ2-3, with 8 bases matching TRBD2. The CDR3 has 15 amino acids. The ends lost 4 bases at V and 1 base at J; junction bases unmatched: 5. Germline lookup yields CDR1 SGHRS and CDR2 YFSETQ.

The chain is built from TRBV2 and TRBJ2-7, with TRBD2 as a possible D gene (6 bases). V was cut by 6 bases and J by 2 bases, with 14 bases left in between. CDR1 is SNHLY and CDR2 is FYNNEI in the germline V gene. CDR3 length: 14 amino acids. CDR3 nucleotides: TGTGCCAGCAGAAAGGGCGGGGCCCCCTACGAGCAGTACTTC. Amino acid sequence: CASRKGGAPYEQYF. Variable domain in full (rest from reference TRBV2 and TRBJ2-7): EPEVTQTPSHQVTQMGQEVILRCVPISNHLYFYWYRQILGQKVEFLVSFYNNEISEKSEIFDDQFSVERPDGSNFTLKIRSTKLEDSAMYFCASRKGGAPYEQYFGPGTRLTVT.

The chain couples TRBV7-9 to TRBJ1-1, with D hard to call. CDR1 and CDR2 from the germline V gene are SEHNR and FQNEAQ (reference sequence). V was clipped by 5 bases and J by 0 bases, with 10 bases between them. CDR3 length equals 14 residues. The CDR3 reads CASSPDSLNTEAFF. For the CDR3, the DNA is TGTGCCAGCAGCCCAGATTCTTTGAACACTGAAGCTTTCTTT. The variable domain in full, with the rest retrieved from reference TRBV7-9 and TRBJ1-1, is DTGVSQNPRHKITKRGQNVTFRCDPISEHNRLYWYRQTLGQGPEFLTYFQNEAQLEKSRLLSDRFSAERPKGSFSTLEIQRTEQGDSAMYLCASSPDSLNTEAFFGQGTRLTVV.

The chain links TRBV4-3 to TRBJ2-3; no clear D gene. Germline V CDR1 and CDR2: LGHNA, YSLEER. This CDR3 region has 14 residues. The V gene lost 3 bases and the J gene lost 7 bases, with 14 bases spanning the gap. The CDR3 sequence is CASSHATTDHTQYF. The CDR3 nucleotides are TGCGCCAGCAGCCACGCAACTACGGATCATACGCAGTATTTT.

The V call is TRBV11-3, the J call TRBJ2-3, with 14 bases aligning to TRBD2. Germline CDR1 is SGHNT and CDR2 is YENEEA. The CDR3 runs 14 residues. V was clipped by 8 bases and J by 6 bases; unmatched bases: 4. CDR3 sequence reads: CASSRTSGGDTQYF. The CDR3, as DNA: TGTGCCAGCTCCCGGACTAGCGGGGGGGATACGCAGTATTTT.

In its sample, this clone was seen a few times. The CDR3 region has the DNA TGTGCCAGTACTACCGGCAGGGCAGACAATCAGCCCCAGCATTTT. Amino acids: CASTTGRADNQPQHF. This chain joins TRBV19 and TRBJ1-5; D possibly corresponds to TRBD1 (5 bases). The length of the CDR3 is 15 residues. Germline-derived CDR1 and CDR2 are LNHDA and SQIVND (reference sequence). V lost 7 bases, J lost 3 bases, and 16 bases lay in between.

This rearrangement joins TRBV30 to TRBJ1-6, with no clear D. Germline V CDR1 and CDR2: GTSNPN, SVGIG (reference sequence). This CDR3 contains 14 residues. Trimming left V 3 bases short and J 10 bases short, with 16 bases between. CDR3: CAWRAGPWASPLHF. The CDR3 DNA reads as TGTGCCTGGAGAGCAGGTCCCTGGGCATCACCCCTCCACTTT.

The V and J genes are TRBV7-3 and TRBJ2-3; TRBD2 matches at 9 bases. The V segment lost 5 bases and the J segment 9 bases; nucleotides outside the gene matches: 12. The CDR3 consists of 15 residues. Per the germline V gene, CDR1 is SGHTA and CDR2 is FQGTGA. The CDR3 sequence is CASSPAGGSTGTQYF. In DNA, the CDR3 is TGTGCCAGCAGCCCAGCGGGGGGTAGCACCGGGACGCAGTATTTT.

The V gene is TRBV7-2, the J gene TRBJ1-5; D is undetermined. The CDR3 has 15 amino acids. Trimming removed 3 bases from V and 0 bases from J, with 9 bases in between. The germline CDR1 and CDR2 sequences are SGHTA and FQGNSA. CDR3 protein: CASSLTTYSNQPQHF. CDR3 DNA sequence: TGTGCCAGCAGCTTGACAACCTATAGCAATCAGCCCCAGCATTTT.

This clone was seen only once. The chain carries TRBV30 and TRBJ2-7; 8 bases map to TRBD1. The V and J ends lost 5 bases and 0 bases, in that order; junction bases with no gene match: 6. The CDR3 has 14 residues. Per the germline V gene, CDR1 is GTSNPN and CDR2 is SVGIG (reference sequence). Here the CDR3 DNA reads TGTGCCTGGGCGGGACAGGCCTTCTCCTACGAGCAGTACTTC. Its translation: CAWAGQAFSYEQYF.

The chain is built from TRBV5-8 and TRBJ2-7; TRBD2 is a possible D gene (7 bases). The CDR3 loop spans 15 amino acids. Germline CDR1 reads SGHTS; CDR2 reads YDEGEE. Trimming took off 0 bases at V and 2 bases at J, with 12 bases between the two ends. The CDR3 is CASSLGGGSTYEQYF. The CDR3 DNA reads TGTGCCAGCAGCTTGGGGGGGGGCTCTACCTACGAGCAGTACTTC.

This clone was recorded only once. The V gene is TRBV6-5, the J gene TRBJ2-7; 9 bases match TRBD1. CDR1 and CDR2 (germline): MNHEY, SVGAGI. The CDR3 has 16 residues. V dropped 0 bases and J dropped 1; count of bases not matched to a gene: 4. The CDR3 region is CASSYSQGARSYEQYF. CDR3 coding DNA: TGTGCCAGCAGTTACTCACAGGGGGCCCGTTCCTACGAGCAGTACTTC.

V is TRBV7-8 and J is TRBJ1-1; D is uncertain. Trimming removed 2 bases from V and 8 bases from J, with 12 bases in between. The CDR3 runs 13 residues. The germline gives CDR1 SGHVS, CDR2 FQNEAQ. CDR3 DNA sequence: TGTGCCAGCAGCTTAACCCGGACTAGGGAAGCTTTCTTT. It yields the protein CASSLTRTREAFF.

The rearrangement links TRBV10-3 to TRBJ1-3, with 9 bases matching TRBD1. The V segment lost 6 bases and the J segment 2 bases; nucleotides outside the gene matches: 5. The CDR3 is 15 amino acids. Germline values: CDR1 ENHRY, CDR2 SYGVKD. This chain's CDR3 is CAIRRTGVTGNTIYF. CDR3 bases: TGTGCCATCAGGCGGACAGGGGTAACTGGAAACACCATATATTTT.

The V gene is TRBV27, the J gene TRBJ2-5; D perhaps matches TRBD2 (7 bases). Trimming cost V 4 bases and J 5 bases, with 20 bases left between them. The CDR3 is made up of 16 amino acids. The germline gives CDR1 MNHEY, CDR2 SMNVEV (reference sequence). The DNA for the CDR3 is TGTGCCAGCAGTTCCCTCCGTAGGGGAGGGGGGGAGACCCAGTACTTC. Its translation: CASSSLRRGGGETQYF.

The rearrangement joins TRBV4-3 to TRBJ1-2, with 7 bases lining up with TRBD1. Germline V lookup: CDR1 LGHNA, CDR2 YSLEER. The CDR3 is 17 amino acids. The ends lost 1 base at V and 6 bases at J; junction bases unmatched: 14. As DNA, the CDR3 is TGCGCCAGCAGCCAAGTTCAGGGGGGAACCCCCATGGATGGCTACACCTTC. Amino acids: CASSQVQGGTPMDGYTF.

The CDR3 is CASSDRGANTGELFF. Here the CDR3 DNA reads TGTGCCAGCAGTGACCGGGGGGCCAACACCGGGGAGCTGTTTTTT. The chain links TRBV6-4 to TRBJ2-2; D is possibly TRBD2 (7 bases). CDR1 is MRHNA and CDR2 is SNTAGT in the germline V gene. V was shortened by 2 bases and J by 2 bases, with 9 bases between the two germline ends. This CDR3 comprises 15 residues.

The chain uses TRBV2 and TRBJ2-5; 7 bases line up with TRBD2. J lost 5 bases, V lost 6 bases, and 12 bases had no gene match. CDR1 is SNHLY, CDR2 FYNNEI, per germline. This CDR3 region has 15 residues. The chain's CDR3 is CASRAGLGGTETQYF. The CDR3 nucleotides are TGTGCCAGCAGGGCCGGACTAGGAGGGACTGAGACCCAGTACTTC.

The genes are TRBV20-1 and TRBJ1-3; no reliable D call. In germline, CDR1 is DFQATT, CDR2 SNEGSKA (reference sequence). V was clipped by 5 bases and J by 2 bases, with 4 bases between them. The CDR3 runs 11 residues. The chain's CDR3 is CSAGPGNTIYF. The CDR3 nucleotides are TGCAGTGCTGGGCCTGGAAACACCATATATTTT.

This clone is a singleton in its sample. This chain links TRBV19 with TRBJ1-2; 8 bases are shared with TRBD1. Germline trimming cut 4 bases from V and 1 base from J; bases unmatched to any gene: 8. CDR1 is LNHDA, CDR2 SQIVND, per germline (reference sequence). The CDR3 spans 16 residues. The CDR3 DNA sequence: TGTGCCAGTAGTACAGTCCCAGGGGGCTATAACTATGGCTACACCTTC. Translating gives CASSTVPGGYNYGYTF.

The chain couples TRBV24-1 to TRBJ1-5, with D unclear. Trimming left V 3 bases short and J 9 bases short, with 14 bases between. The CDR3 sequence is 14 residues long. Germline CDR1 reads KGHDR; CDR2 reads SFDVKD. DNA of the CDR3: TGTGCCACCAGTGATCCCGTACCCTATGGGCCCCAGCATTTT. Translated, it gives CATSDPVPYGPQHF.

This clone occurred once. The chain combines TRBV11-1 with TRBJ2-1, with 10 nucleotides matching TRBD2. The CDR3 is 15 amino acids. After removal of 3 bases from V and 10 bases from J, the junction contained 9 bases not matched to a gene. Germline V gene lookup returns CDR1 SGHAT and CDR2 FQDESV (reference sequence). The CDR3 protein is CASSFTWLAGGEQFF. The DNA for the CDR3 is TGTGCCAGCAGCTTTACTTGGTTAGCGGGGGGCGAGCAGTTCTTC.

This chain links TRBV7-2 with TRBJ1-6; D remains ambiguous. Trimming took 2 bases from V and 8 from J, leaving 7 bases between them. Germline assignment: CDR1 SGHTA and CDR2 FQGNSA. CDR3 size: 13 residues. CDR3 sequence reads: CASSLSEDSPLHF. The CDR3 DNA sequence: TGTGCCAGCAGCTTATCGGAGGATTCACCCCTCCACTTT.

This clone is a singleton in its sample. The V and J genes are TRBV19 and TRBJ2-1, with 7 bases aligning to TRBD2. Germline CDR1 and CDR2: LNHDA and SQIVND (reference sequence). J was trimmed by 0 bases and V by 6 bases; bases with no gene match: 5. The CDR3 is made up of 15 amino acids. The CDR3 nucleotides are TGTGCCAGTAGGCGGCGGGGGAGCTCCTACAATGAGCAGTTCTTC. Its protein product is CASRRRGSSYNEQFF.

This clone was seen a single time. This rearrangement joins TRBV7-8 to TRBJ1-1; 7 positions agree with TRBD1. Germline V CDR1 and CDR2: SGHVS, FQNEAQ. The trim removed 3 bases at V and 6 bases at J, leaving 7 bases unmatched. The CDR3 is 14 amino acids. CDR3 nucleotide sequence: TGTGCCAGCAGCTTTGGGACAGTCCTTTCTGAAGCTTTCTTT. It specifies CASSFGTVLSEAFF.

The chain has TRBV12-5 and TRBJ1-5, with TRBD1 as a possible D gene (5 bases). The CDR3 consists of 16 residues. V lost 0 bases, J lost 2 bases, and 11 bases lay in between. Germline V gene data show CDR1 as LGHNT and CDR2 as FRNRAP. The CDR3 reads CASGLVRGAGNQPQHF. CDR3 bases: TGTGCTAGTGGTTTGGTACGCGGGGCGGGCAATCAGCCCCAGCATTTT.

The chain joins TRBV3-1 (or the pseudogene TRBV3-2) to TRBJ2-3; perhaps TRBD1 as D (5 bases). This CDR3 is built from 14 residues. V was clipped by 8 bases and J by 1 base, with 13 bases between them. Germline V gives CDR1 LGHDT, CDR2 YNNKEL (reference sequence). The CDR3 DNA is TGTGCCAGCCGCTCGGACATTCGCACAGATACGCAGTATTTT. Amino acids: CASRSDIRTDTQYF.